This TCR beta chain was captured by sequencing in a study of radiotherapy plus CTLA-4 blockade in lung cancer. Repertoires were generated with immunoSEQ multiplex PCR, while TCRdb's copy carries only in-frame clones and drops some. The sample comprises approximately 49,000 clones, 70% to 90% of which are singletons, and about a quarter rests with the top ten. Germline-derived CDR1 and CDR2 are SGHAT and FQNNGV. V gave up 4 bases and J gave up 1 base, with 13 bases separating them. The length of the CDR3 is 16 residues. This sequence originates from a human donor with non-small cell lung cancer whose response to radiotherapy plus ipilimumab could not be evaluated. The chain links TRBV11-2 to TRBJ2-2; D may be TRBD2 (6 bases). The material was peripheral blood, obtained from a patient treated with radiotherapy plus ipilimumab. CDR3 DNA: TGTGCCAGCAGCTCGGGACTTATAATGAACACCGGGGAGCTGTTTTTT. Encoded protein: CASSSGLIMNTGELFF.